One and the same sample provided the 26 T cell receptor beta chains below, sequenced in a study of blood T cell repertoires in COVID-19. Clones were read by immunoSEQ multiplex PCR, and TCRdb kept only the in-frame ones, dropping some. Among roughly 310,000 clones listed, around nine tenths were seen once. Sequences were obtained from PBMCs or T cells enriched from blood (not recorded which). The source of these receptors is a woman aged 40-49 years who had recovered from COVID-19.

This CDR3 reads CASSLVRGADQPQHF. Here the CDR3 DNA reads TGTGCCAGCAGCTTAGTTCGGGGGGCGGATCAGCCCCAGCATTTT. The rearrangement links TRBV7-2 to TRBJ1-5, with D maybe TRBD1 (6 bases). V dropped 1 base and J dropped 5 bases, with 12 bases sitting between them. The CDR3 sequence is 15 residues long. CDR1 and CDR2 from the germline V gene are SGHTA and FQGNSA.

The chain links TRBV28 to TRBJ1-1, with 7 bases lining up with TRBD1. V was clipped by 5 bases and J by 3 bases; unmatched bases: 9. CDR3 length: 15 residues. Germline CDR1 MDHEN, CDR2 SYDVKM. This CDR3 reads CASSPRTGGDTEAFF. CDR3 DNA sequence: TGTGCCAGCAGTCCCCGGACAGGAGGAGACACTGAAGCTTTCTTT.

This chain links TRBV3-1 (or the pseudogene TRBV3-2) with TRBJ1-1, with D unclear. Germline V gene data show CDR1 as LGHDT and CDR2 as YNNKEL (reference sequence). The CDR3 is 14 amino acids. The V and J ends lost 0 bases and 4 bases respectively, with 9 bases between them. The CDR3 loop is CASSQEGRSTEAFF. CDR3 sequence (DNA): TGTGCCAGCAGCCAAGAGGGGAGGAGCACTGAAGCTTTCTTT.

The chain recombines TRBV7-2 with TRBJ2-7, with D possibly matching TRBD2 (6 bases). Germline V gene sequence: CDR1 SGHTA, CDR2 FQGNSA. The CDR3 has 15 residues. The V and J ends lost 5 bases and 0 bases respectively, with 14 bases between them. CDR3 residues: CASSPRLASSYEQYF. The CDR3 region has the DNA TGTGCCAGCAGCCCTAGGCTAGCGAGCTCCTACGAGCAGTACTTC.

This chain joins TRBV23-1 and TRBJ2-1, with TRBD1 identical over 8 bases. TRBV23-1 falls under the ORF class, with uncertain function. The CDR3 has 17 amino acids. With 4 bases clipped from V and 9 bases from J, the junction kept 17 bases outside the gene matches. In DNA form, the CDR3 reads TGCGCCAGCAGTCCCATAGGAGACAGGGGTCCCCTTTGTGAGCAGTTCTTC. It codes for CASSPIGDRGPLCEQFF.

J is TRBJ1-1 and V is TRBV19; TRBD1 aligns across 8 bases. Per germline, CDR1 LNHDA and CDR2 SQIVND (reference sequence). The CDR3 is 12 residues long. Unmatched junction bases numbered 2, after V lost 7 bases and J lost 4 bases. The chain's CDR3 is CASTTGGTEAFF. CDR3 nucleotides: TGTGCCAGTACTACAGGGGGCACTGAAGCTTTCTTT.

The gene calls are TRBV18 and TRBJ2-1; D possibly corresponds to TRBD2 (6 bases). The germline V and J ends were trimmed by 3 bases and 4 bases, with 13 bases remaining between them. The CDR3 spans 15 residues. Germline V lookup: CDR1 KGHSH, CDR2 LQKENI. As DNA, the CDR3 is TGTGCCAGCTCACCCCGACTAGTGGGGTACAATGAGCAGTTCTTC. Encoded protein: CASSPRLVGYNEQFF.

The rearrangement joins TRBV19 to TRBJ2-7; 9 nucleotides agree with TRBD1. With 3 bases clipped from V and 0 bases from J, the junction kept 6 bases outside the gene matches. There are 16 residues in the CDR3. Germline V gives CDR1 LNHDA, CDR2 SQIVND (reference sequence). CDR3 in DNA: TGTGCCAGTAGTATTAACAGGGGGCTTTCCTCCTACGAGCAGTACTTC. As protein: CASSINRGLSSYEQYF.

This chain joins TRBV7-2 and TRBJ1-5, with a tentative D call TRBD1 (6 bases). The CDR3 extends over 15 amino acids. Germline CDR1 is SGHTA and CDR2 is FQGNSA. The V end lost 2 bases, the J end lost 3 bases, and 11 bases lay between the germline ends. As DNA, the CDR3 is TGTGCCAGCAGCTTATGGGGGCTTGACAATCAGCCCCAGCATTTT. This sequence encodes CASSLWGLDNQPQHF.

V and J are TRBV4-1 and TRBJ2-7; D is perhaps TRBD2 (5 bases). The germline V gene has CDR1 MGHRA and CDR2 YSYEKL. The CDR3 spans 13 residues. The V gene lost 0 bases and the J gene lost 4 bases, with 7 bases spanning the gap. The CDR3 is CASSQDRTYEQYF. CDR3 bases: TGCGCCAGCAGCCAAGATCGGACTTACGAGCAGTACTTC.

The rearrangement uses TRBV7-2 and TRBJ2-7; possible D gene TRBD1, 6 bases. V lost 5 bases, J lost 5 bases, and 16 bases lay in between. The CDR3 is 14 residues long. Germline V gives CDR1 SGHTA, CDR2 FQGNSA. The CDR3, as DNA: TGTGCCAGCAGCAAACAGGGAAAGGGCCACGAGCAGTACTTC. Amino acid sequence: CASSKQGKGHEQYF. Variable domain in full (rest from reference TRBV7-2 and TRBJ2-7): GAGVSQSPSNKVTEKGKDVELRCDPISGHTALYWYRQSLGQGLEFLIYFQGNSAPDKSGLPSDRFSAERTGGSVSTLTIQRTQQEDSAVYLCASSKQGKGHEQYFGPGTRLTVT.

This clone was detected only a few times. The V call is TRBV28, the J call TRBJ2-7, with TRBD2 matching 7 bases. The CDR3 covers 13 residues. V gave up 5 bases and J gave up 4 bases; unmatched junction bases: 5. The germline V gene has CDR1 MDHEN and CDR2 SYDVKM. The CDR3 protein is CASSGGGRYEQYF. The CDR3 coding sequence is TGTGCCAGCAGTGGGGGGGGGAGATACGAGCAGTACTTC.

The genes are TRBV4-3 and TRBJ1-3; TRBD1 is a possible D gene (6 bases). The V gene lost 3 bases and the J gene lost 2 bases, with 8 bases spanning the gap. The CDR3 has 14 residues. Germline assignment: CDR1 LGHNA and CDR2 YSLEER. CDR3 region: CASSQGAAGNTIYF. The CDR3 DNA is TGCGCCAGCAGCCAGGGGGCGGCTGGAAACACCATATATTTT.

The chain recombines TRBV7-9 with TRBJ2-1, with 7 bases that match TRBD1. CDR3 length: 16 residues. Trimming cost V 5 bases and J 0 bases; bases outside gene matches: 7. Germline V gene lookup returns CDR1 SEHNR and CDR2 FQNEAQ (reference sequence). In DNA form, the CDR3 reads TGTGCCAGCAGCCCCGGACAGGTCCGCTCCTACAATGAGCAGTTCTTC. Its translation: CASSPGQVRSYNEQFF.

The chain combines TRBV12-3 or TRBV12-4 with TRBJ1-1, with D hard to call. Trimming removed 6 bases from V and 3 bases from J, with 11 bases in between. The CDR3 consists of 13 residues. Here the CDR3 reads CASRTGFHTEAFF. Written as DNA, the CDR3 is TGTGCCAGCAGAACGGGGTTTCACACTGAAGCTTTCTTT.

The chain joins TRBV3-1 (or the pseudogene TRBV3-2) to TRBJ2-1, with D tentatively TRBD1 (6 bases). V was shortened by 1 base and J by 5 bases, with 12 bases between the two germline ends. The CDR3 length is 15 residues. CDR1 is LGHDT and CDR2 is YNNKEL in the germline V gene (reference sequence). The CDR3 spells CASSQGTANDNEQFF. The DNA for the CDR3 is TGTGCCAGCAGCCAAGGGACAGCCAACGACAATGAGCAGTTCTTC.

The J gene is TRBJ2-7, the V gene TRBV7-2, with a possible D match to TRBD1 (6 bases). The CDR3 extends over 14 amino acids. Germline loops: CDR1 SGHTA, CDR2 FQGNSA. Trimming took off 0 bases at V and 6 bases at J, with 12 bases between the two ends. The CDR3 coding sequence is TGTGCCAGCAGCTTAGCGCTCCACAGGGTCGAGCAGTACTTC. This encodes CASSLALHRVEQYF. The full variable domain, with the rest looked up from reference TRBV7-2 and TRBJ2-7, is GAGVSQSPSNKVTEKGKDVELRCDPISGHTALYWYRQSLGQGLEFLIYFQGNSAPDKSGLPSDRFSAERTGGSVSTLTIQRTQQEDSAVYLCASSLALHRVEQYFGPGTRLTVT.

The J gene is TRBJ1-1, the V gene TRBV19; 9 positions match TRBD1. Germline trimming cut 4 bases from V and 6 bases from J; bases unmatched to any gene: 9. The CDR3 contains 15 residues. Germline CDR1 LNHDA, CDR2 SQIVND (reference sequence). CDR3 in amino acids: CASSTPYRGLPEAFF. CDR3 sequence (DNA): TGTGCCAGTAGTACCCCCTACAGGGGGCTCCCTGAAGCTTTCTTT.

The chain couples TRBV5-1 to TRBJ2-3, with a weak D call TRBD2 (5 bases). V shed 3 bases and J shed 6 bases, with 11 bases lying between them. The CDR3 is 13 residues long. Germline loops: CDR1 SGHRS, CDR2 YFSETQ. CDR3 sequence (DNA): TGCGCCAGCAGCTGGGCAGTAGCGGATACGCAGTATTTT. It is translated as CASSWAVADTQYF.

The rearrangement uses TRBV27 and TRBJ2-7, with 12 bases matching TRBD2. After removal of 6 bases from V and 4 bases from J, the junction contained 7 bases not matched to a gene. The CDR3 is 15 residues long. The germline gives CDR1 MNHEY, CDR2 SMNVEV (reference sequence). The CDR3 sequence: CASSLGTSGFYEQYF. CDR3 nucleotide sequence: TGTGCCAGCAGCCTCGGGACTAGCGGGTTTTACGAGCAGTACTTC.

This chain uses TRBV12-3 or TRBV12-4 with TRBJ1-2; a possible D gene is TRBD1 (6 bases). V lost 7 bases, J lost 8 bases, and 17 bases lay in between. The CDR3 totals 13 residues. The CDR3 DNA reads TGTGCCAGCACATCAAGGACAGTTGGGGGCTACACCTTC. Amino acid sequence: CASTSRTVGGYTF.

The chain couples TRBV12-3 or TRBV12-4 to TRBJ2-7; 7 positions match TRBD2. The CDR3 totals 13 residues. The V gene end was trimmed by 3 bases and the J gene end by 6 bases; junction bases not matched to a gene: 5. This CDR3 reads CASSLFREGEQYF. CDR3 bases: TGTGCCAGCAGTTTGTTCAGGGAGGGCGAGCAGTACTTC.

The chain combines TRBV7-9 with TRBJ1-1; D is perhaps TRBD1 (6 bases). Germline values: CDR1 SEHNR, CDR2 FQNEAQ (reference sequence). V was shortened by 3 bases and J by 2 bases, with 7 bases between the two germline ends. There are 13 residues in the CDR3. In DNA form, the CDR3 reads TGTGCCAGCAGCTTGGACAGCAACACTGAAGCTTTCTTT. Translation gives CASSLDSNTEAFF.

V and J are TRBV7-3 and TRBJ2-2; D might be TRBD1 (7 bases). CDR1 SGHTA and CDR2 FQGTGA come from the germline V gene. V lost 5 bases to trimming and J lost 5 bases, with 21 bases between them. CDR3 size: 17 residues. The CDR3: CASSASTGARGTGELFF. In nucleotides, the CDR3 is TGTGCCAGCAGCGCCTCCACAGGGGCCCGGGGGACCGGGGAGCTGTTTTTT.

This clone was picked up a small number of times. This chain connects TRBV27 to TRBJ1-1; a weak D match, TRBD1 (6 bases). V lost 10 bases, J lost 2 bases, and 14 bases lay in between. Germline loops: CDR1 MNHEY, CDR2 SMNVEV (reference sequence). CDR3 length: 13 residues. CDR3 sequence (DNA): TGTGCCACCTTGGGGACAACTAACACTGAAGCTTTCTTT. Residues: CATLGTTNTEAFF.

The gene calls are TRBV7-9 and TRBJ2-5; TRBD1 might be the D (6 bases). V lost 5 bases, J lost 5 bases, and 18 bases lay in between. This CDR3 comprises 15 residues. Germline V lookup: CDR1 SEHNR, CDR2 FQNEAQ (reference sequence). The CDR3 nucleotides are TGTGCCAGCAGCCCAGGGGACAAGTCAGGGGAGACCCAGTACTTC. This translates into CASSPGDKSGETQYF.